The present T cell receptor (beta chain) was sequenced within a study of T cells in Graves' hyperthyroidism and ophthalmopathy. In the study overall: At the time of initial diagnosis and before any treatment, peripheral blood was collected.

Only a few counts were recorded for this clonotype. Antigen specificity is unknown. The CDR3 extends over 14 amino acids. From germline, CDR1 is GTSNPN and CDR2 SVGIG (reference sequence). Hyperthyroidism was newly diagnosed in patients aged 18 to 65 (duration under 2 months). About 10 ml fresh peripheral blood yielded the PBMCs. Study results and limitations: Ophthalmopathy was told apart from stable hyperthyroidism by a 13 V-J model.

Amplification yielded TCR beta CDR3 regions, with RNA transcripts as the source. The HTBI primer set served for first-round RT-PCR of the TCR CDR3. TCRdb independently ran MiXCR on the multiplex PCR reads; one entry per CDR3 protein. Among hundreds of thousands of distinct CDR3 sequences listed, 11% to 15% were seen once. The clonotype originates from a woman younger than 35 with Graves' hyperthyroidism. This chain joins TRBV30 and TRBJ2-3; 8 bases line up with TRBD2. The sample taken for sequencing was blood. The CDR3 DNA sequence: TGTGCTCGCCGGGGGGGGGGGATCGCAGATACGCAGTATTTT. Translated, it gives CARRGGGIADTQYF.